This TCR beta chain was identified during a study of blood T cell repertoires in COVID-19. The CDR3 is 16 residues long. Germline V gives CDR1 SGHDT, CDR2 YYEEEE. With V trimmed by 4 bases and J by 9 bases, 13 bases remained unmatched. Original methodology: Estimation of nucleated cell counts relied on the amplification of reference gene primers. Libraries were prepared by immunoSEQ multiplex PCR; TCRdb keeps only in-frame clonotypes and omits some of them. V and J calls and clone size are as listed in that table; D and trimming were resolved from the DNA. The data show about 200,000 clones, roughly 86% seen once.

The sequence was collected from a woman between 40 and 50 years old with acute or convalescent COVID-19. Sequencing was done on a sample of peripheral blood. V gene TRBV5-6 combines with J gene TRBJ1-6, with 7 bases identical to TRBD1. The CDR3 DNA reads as TGTGCCAGCAGCCCGGGACAGCGTCAATATGGTTCACCCCTCCACTTT. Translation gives CASSPGQRQYGSPLHF.